Below, 27 T cell receptor beta chains from the same sample are listed, as sequenced in a study of tumor and adjacent non-tumor tissue in lung cancer. A modified ARM-PCR protocol with three rounds of nested PCR amplified TCRbeta. TCRdb recomputed calls from the multiplex PCR reads with MiXCR, one row per CDR3 protein. The sample consists of approximately 150,000 distinct CDR3 sequences, 66% of them appearing once. No cell sorting was done before RNA was extracted from the tissue. Material for sequencing was lung tumor tissue. These TCRs come from a man aged 55 to 69 with small cell lung cancer.

This clonotype occurred a few times. This sequence may be a read error, since a much larger clone differs from it by one base. V is TRBV6-5 and J is TRBJ2-2, with 7 bases identical to TRBD1. CDR3 length: 14 amino acids. Germline assignment: CDR1 MNHEY and CDR2 SVGAGI. V was pared by 6 bases and J by 3 bases, with 4 bases of the junction left unmatched. CDR3 loop: CASRRQGDTGELFF. In nucleotides, the CDR3 is TGTGCCAGCAGGCGACAGGGCGACACCGGGGAGCTGTTTTTT.

Of note for this clonotype: At one of its ends the junction is not consistent with the germline gene, which may arise from a read error. CDR3 sequence: CASILGGYEGTGELFF. CDR3 in DNA: TGTGCCAGCATCTTAGGGGGGTACGAGGGGACCGGGGAACTGTTTTTT. V and J are TRBV11-1 and TRBJ2-2; D tentatively fits TRBD1 or TRBD2 (6 bases each). Germline CDR1 is SGHAT and CDR2 is FQDESV (reference sequence). The CDR3 length is 16 residues. The whole variable domain, remainder taken from reference TRBV11-1 and TRBJ2-2, is EAEVAQSPRYKITEKSQAVAFWCDPISGHATLYWYRQILGQGPELLVQFQDESVVDDSQLPKDRFSAERLKGVDSTLKIQPAELGDSAMYLCASILGGYEGTGELFFGEGSRLTVL.

Details on this clonotype: Mismatch with germline at one junction end may stem from a read error. The rearrangement joins TRBV29-1 to TRBJ2-1; either TRBD1 or TRBD2 may fit D (6 bases each). Germline V gives CDR1 SQVTM, CDR2 ANQGSEA. The CDR3 contains 12 residues. CDR3 DNA sequence: TGCAGCGTTGACGGGGGCTACAGTGAGCAGTTCTTC. Translating gives CSVDGGYSEQFF.

This clonotype was seen at least ten times. The chain couples TRBV5-1 to TRBJ2-2; D gene unclear. CDR3 length: 12 amino acids. V dropped 2 bases and J dropped 3 bases, with 2 bases sitting between them. CDR1 is SGHRS, CDR2 YFSETQ, per germline. This CDR3 reads CASSFDTGELFF. CDR3 nucleotide sequence: TGCGCCAGCAGCTTCGACACCGGGGAGCTGTTTTTT.

The V and J genes are TRBV11-2 and TRBJ2-7; unclear D gene. V was cut by 5 bases and J by 1 base, with 12 bases left in between. The CDR3 is made up of 14 amino acids. The germline CDR1 and CDR2 sequences are SGHAT and FQNNGV. This chain's CDR3 is CASSLDLTSYEQYV. The CDR3 nucleotides are TGTGCCAGCAGCCTCGACTTGACATCCTACGAGCAGTACGTC.

This clonotype was found once. Being one base from a much bigger clone, this may be a read error. The chain recombines TRBV6-6 with TRBJ2-7; 10 bases line up with TRBD2. The CDR3 contains 14 residues. Germline V CDR1 and CDR2: MNHNY, SVGAGI (reference sequence). The CDR3 sequence is CASTYLAGDYEQYV. CDR3 in DNA: TGTGCCAGCACTTACCTAGCGGGAGACTACGAGCAGTACGTC.

Concerning this clonotype: The junction departs from the called germline gene at one end, perhaps through a read error. CDR3 sequence reads: CACGRSSGRAGDTQYF. Here the CDR3 DNA reads TGCGCCTGCGGAAGATCTAGCGGGAGGGCCGGGGATACACAGTATTTT. The chain couples TRBV5-1 to TRBJ2-3; TRBD2 agrees at 12 bases. This CDR3 has 16 residues. Germline lookup yields CDR1 SGHRS and CDR2 YFSETQ.

V is TRBV6-1 and J is TRBJ2-3, with 8 bases fitting TRBD1. The ends lost 4 bases at V and 2 bases at J; junction bases unmatched: 5. This CDR3 has 15 residues. Germline lookup yields CDR1 MNHNS and CDR2 SASEGT. CDR3 loop: CASSARGRDTDTQYF. CDR3 sequence (DNA): TGTGCCAGCAGTGCCAGGGGGCGAGACACAGATACGCAGTATTTT.

This clonotype was counted once. A much larger clone lies one base from this, so it may be a read error. Likely a read error: the CDR3 ends without its conserved phenylalanine or tryptophan. The chain joins TRBV20-1 to TRBJ2-3, with D possibly matching TRBD2 (8 bases). The CDR3 totals 15 residues. V lost 5 bases and J lost 2, with 17 bases in between. CDR1 and CDR2 from the germline V gene are DFQATT and SNEGSKA (reference sequence). This CDR3 reads CSAEGASGSTDTQYY. DNA of the CDR3: TGCAGTGCTGAGGGGGCTAGCGGGTCCACAGATACGCAGTATTAT.

There are many counts of this clonotype. The genes are TRBV28 and TRBJ1-4; the D is unclear. This CDR3 is 12 amino acids long. The germline V and J ends were trimmed by 6 bases and 7 bases, with 9 bases remaining between them. From germline, CDR1 is MDHEN and CDR2 SYDVKM. The CDR3 sequence: CASSGSGEKLFF. In nucleotides, the CDR3 is TGTGCCAGCAGCGGGAGTGGTGAAAAACTGTTTTTT.

This clonotype was picked up one time. At one of its ends the junction is not consistent with the germline gene, which may arise from a read error. CDR3 sequence reads: CTSSLPGQRAAGNEWFF. CDR3 bases: TGTACCAGCAGTCTCCCGGGACAACGCGCCGCGGGCAATGAGTGGTTCTTC. The chain joins TRBV6-6 to TRBJ2-1; a possible D gene is TRBD1 (6 bases). This CDR3 is built from 17 residues. Germline CDR1 is MNHNY and CDR2 is SVGAGI (reference sequence).

A remark on this clonotype: One end of the junction is discordant with germline, which a read error may explain. The rearrangement joins TRBV13 to TRBJ2-1; D may correspond to TRBD1 or TRBD2 (5 bases each). This CDR3 is built from 14 residues. From germline, CDR1 is PRHDT and CDR2 FYEKMQ (reference sequence). The chain's CDR3 is CASSFRDGYNEQFF. For the CDR3, the DNA is TGTGCTAGCAGCTTCAGGGACGGTTACAATGAGCAGTTCTTC. The full variable domain, with the rest looked up from reference TRBV13 and TRBJ2-1, is AAGVIQSPRHLIKEKRETATLKCYPIPRHDTVYWYQQGPGQDPQFLISFYEKMQSDKGSIPDRFSAQQFSDYHSELNMSSLELGDSALYFCASSFRDGYNEQFFGPGTRLTVL.

This chain uses TRBV20-1 with TRBJ2-3, with no clear D. The germline V and J ends were trimmed by 4 bases and 0 bases, with 17 bases remaining between them. Germline CDR1 reads DFQATT; CDR2 reads SNEGSKA (reference sequence). This CDR3 comprises 16 residues. CDR3 loop: CSANRLRRGSTDTQYF. The CDR3 DNA reads as TGCAGTGCTAACCGCCTGCGGAGAGGCAGCACAGATACGCAGTATTTT.

This clonotype was observed once. This chain links TRBV11-1 with TRBJ1-4, with D hard to call. Trimming cost V 6 bases and J 12 bases, with 20 bases left between them. The CDR3 is made up of 14 amino acids. CDR1 and CDR2 (germline): SGHAT, FQDESV (reference sequence). The CDR3 coding sequence is TGTGCCAGCAGGGCCCGAGCTTCGCTTGGGGAACTGTTTTTT. It encodes CASRARASLGELFF.

The table lists this clonotype with a few counts. The V and J genes are TRBV4-1 and TRBJ1-2, with D tentatively TRBD1 (6 bases). V was clipped by 0 bases and J by 8 bases, with 13 bases between them. CDR1 is MGHRA and CDR2 is YSYEKL in the germline V gene. This CDR3 region has 14 residues. CDR3 in amino acids: CASSQEWGTPGYTF. CDR3 nucleotide sequence: TGCGCCAGCAGCCAAGAGTGGGGGACACCCGGCTACACCTTC.

This clonotype was counted a single time. Compared with germline, one end of the junction differs, possibly owing to a read error. The CDR3 DNA sequence: TGTGTCAGTAGTATCGTGGACGGGGAAAAACTGTTTTTT. As protein: CVSSIVDGEKLFF. J is TRBJ1-4 and V is TRBV19; D uncertain. The CDR3 has 13 residues. The germline V gene encodes CDR1 LNHDA and CDR2 SQIVND (reference sequence).

About this clonotype itself: A much larger clone differs from this one at a single base, so this may be a read error. The chain joins TRBV6-5 to TRBJ1-1, with no clear D. Germline V gene lookup returns CDR1 MNHEY and CDR2 SVGAGI. The CDR3 is 12 residues long. In DNA form, the CDR3 reads TGTGCCAGCAGTTCACGTGTTGCTGAAGCTTTATTT. Translation gives CASSSRVAEALF.

Concerning this clonotype itself: A much larger clone differs by one base, so this may be a read error. CDR3 protein: CSAVGPDALKLFF. Here the CDR3 DNA reads TGCAGCGCTGTCGGTCCGGACGCACTGAAGCTTTTCTTT. The chain is built from TRBV29-1 and TRBJ1-1; D remains ambiguous. This CDR3 contains 13 residues. Trimming cost V 7 bases and J 13 bases, with 25 bases left between them. Germline loops: CDR1 SQVTM, CDR2 ANQGSEA. The full variable domain, rest sourced from reference TRBV29-1 and TRBJ1-1, is SAVISQKPSRDICQRGTSLTIQCQVDSQVTMMFWYRQQPGQSLTLIATANQGSEATYESGFVIDKFPISRPNLTFSTLTVSNMSPEDSSIYLCSAVGPDALKLFFGQGTRLTVV.

The chain couples TRBV6-2 or TRBV6-3 to TRBJ2-7; 11 positions agree with TRBD2. V dropped 8 bases and J dropped 0; count of bases not matched to a gene: 6. Germline V lookup: CDR1 MNHEY, CDR2 SVGEGT. The CDR3 is made up of 15 amino acids. The CDR3 region is CASGLAGGSSYEQYF. The CDR3, as DNA: TGTGCCAGCGGGCTAGCGGGAGGAAGCTCCTACGAGCAGTACTTC.

Details on this clonotype: A much more abundant neighbour one base away suggests this may be a read error. The V gene is TRBV29-1, the J gene TRBJ1-2; 8 bases line up with TRBD1. V lost 8 bases to trimming and J lost 8 bases; unmatched junction nucleotides: 10. The CDR3 is 12 residues long. The germline V gene encodes CDR1 SQVTM and CDR2 ANQGSEA. The CDR3 reads CSRRTGYDGYTF. The CDR3 nucleotides are TGCAGCAGGCGGACAGGGTATGACGGCTACACCTTC.

With regard to this clonotype: Given a much more abundant clone one base away, this may be a read error. This chain joins TRBV20-1 and TRBJ2-3; TRBD2 matches at 12 bases. Germline lookup yields CDR1 DFQATT and CDR2 SNEGSKA (reference sequence). The CDR3 is made up of 15 amino acids. The CDR3: CSARASGRGTDTEYF. CDR3 coding DNA: TGCAGTGCGAGAGCTAGCGGGAGGGGCACAGATACGGAGTATTTT.

Concerning this clonotype itself: The junction departs from the called germline gene at one end, perhaps through a read error. The chain employs TRBV6-5 and TRBJ2-3; maybe TRBD1 (6 bases). This CDR3 comprises 13 residues. Germline values: CDR1 MNHEY, CDR2 SVGAGI. The CDR3 here is CATSYRVGDTQYF. In DNA form, the CDR3 reads TGTGCCACCAGTTACAGGGTTGGAGATACGCAATATTTT.

The chain recombines TRBV4-1 with TRBJ2-2, with D uncertain. V lost 1 base and J lost 7, with 7 bases in between. CDR1 is MGHRA, CDR2 YSYEKL, per germline. The CDR3 runs to 13 residues. Here the CDR3 DNA reads TGCGCCAGCAGCCAAGCGGACCGCGGGGAGCTGTTTTTT. This gives the protein CASSQADRGELFF.

This clonotype has just a few counts. V and J are TRBV5-4 and TRBJ2-1; 13 nucleotides align to TRBD2. Germline V lookup: CDR1 SGHNT, CDR2 YYREEE (reference sequence). There are 15 residues in the CDR3. Trimming cost V 5 bases and J 5 bases; bases outside gene matches: 4. The DNA of the CDR3 is TGTGCCAGCAGACCTGGACTAGCGGGAGACAATGAGCAGTTCTTC. Residues: CASRPGLAGDNEQFF.

This clonotype was detected many times. The CDR3 DNA follows: TGCAGCGTTGAATACAGGGTTTCCCCAGATACGCAGTATTTT. It translates to CSVEYRVSPDTQYF. The genes are TRBV29-1 and TRBJ2-3, with D possibly being TRBD1 (6 bases). CDR1 is SQVTM and CDR2 is ANQGSEA in the germline V gene. Deletions cut 2 bases from V and 4 bases from J, with 13 bases between. The CDR3 has 14 amino acids.

The chain couples TRBV20-1 to TRBJ2-7; a weak D match, TRBD2 (6 bases). The CDR3 loop spans 12 amino acids. The germline gives CDR1 DFQATT, CDR2 SNEGSKA (reference sequence). V was clipped by 4 bases and J by 11 bases, with 18 bases between them. DNA for the CDR3: TGCAGTGCTACTACTAGCTCCTACAAGGAGTACGTC. Amino acid sequence: CSATTSSYKEYV.

This clonotype has a single count. The CDR3 end shows no conserved phenylalanine or tryptophan, and so a read error is likely. The rearrangement uses TRBV6-1 and TRBJ1-1; weak D call: TRBD1 (5 bases). The V and J ends lost 5 bases and 10 bases respectively, with 20 bases between them. Per germline, CDR1 MNHNS and CDR2 SASEGT. The CDR3 runs 14 residues. The CDR3 region is CASSTPGTGPLAFS. The CDR3 nucleotides are TGTGCCAGCAGTACTCCAGGGACCGGGCCGCTAGCTTTCTCT.